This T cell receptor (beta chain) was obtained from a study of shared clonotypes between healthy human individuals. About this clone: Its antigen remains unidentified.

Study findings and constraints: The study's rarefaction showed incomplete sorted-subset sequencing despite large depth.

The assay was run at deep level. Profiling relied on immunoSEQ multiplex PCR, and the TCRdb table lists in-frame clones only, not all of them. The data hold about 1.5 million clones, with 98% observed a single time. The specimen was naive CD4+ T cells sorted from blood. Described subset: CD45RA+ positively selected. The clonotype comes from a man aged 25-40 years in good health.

The CDR3 is CASSLRGGGIETQYF. CDR3 in DNA: TGCGCCAGCAGCTTGAGAGGGGGCGGAATAGAGACCCAGTACTTC. The chain is built from TRBV5-1 and TRBJ2-5, with 7 bases identical to TRBD1. Trimming at V came to 1 base and at J to 4 bases, leaving 7 bases not matched to a gene. The germline V gene encodes CDR1 SGHRS and CDR2 YFSETQ. The CDR3 totals 15 residues.